The 24 T cell receptor beta chains reported below all come from one sample, sequenced in a study of blood T cell repertoires in COVID-19 (dated by TCRdb to 2019 to 2021). Library preparation employed the immunoSEQ multiplex PCR assay. Sourced from immuneACCESS, this table was stored by TCRdb with only in-frame sequences that have V and J called. A share of the clones is absent; for the studies checked, an unresolved V gene accounts for under half, and the remainder has no known explanation. In all, the sample holds approximately 200,000 clones, and roughly 88% of those were seen once. 3.5% to 4.5% of the sample belongs to the ten largest clones. Sequences were obtained from peripheral blood. The receptors originated from a woman aged 25-40 years with acute or convalescent COVID-19.

The V gene is TRBV6-5, the J gene TRBJ1-3; the D is unclear. The CDR3 consists of 13 residues. V was cut by 6 bases and J by 4 bases, with 10 bases left in between. Germline assignment: CDR1 MNHEY and CDR2 SVGAGI. The CDR3 region is CASREEVGNTIYF. As DNA, the CDR3 is TGTGCCAGCAGGGAGGAAGTAGGAAACACCATATATTTT.

V is TRBV5-5 and J is TRBJ1-4; no firm D call. This CDR3 is 12 amino acids long. Germline lookup yields CDR1 SGHKS and CDR2 YYEKEE (reference sequence). V was cut by 4 bases and J by 12 bases, with 13 bases left in between. The CDR3 sequence: CASSRPGWELFF. CDR3 nucleotide sequence: TGTGCCAGCAGCCGACCGGGGTGGGAACTGTTTTTT.

The chain recombines TRBV10-1 with TRBJ2-7; TRBD2 aligns across 11 bases. This CDR3 is 16 amino acids long. Germline CDR1 reads WNHNN; CDR2 reads SYGVQD (reference sequence). V lost 4 bases, J lost 3 bases, and 8 bases stayed unmatched. The CDR3 region has the DNA TGCGCCAGCAGTGCCCAAACCGGGACTAGCGGCTACGAGCAGTACTTC. Encoded protein: CASSAQTGTSGYEQYF.

The chain recombines TRBV5-1 with TRBJ2-5; 9 nucleotides match TRBD2. This CDR3 has 16 amino acids. The J segment lost 5 bases and the V segment lost 0 bases, leaving 8 bases of the junction unmatched. Germline CDR1 is SGHRS and CDR2 is YFSETQ. Written as DNA, the CDR3 is TGCGCCAGCAGCTTGGGAATAGCGGGAGAATTTGAGACCCAGTACTTC. Translated: CASSLGIAGEFETQYF.

V is TRBV9 and J is TRBJ1-2, with D perhaps TRBD1 (6 bases). The CDR3 is made up of 14 amino acids. The V end was cut by 0 bases, the J end by 3 bases, with 9 bases between. From germline, CDR1 is SGDLS and CDR2 YYNGEE. This CDR3 is CASSVGSGDYGYTF. In nucleotides, the CDR3 is TGTGCCAGCAGCGTAGGGTCAGGGGACTATGGCTACACCTTC.

The CDR3 region is CASSPLAGNEQFF. The DNA of the CDR3 is TGTGCCAGCAGTCCCCTAGCCGGCAATGAGCAGTTCTTC. The chain links TRBV28 to TRBJ2-1; weak D call: TRBD2 (5 bases). Germline V gene lookup returns CDR1 MDHEN and CDR2 SYDVKM. Trimming shortened V by 5 bases and J by 6 bases, and 11 bases separated the two germline ends. The CDR3 consists of 13 residues.

This chain joins TRBV9 and TRBJ2-2; TRBD2 is a possible D gene (5 bases). The CDR3 contains 16 residues. V was clipped by 0 bases and J by 0 bases, with 9 bases between them. Germline-derived CDR1 and CDR2 are SGDLS and YYNGEE. CDR3 nucleotides: TGTGCCAGCAGCGTAGGCCCTAGCCCGAACACCGGGGAGCTGTTTTTT. Amino acid sequence: CASSVGPSPNTGELFF.

The gene calls are TRBV6-5 and TRBJ2-3, with TRBD1 identical over 8 bases. Germline CDR1 is MNHEY and CDR2 is SVGAGI. There are 14 residues in the CDR3. Trimming at V came to 8 bases and at J to 2 bases, leaving 6 bases not matched to a gene. CDR3 coding DNA: TGTGCCAGCGCCCGACAGGGGAACACAGATACGCAGTATTTT. This translates into CASARQGNTDTQYF.

V gene TRBV5-5 combines with J gene TRBJ2-7; D not resolved. The CDR3 spans 15 residues. Germline CDR1 and CDR2: SGHKS and YYEKEE (reference sequence). Deletions cut 0 bases from V and 0 bases from J, with 10 bases between. The CDR3 nucleotides are TGTGCCAGCAGCTTGGTCCCTAGTAGCTCCTACGAGCAGTACTTC. Encoded protein: CASSLVPSSSYEQYF. The full variable domain, rest sourced from reference TRBV5-5 and TRBJ2-7, is DAGVTQSPTHLIKTRGQQVTLRCSPISGHKSVSWYQQVLGQGPQFIFQYYEKEERGRGNFPDRFSARQFPNYSSELNVNALLLGDSALYLCASSLVPSSSYEQYFGPGTRLTVT.

The chain joins TRBV12-5 to TRBJ1-4; D ambiguous. V shed 0 bases and J shed 6 bases, with 11 bases lying between them. The CDR3 covers 15 residues. Germline V CDR1 and CDR2: LGHNT, FRNRAP. The CDR3: CASGLVQGGHEKLFF. In DNA form, the CDR3 reads TGTGCTAGTGGTTTGGTACAAGGCGGCCATGAAAAACTGTTTTTT.

This clone showed up just once. The chain carries TRBV6-6 and TRBJ2-5; maybe TRBD2 (5 bases). V was trimmed by 4 bases and J by 4 bases, leaving 10 bases between them. The CDR3 spans 13 residues. CDR1 and CDR2 from the germline V gene are MNHNY and SVGAGI (reference sequence). CDR3 residues: CASSSGLGETQYF. As DNA, the CDR3 is TGTGCCAGCAGTTCCGGACTCGGAGAGACCCAGTACTTC.

This clone was observed a few times. The chain links TRBV10-2 to TRBJ1-6, with 7 nucleotides matching TRBD1. The CDR3 length is 15 residues. CDR1 is WSHSY and CDR2 is SAAADI in the germline V gene. With V trimmed by 3 bases and J by 7 bases, 6 bases remained unmatched. The DNA for the CDR3 is TGCGCCAGCAGTGATTTTGGGGGACAGAATTCACCCCTCCACTTT. Translated: CASSDFGGQNSPLHF.

The genes are TRBV3-1 (or the pseudogene TRBV3-2) and TRBJ1-2; D is uncertain. Germline lookup yields CDR1 LGHDT and CDR2 YNNKEL (reference sequence). V was pared by 0 bases and J by 8 bases, with 4 bases between. The CDR3 is 11 residues long. Here the CDR3 DNA reads TGTGCCAGCAGCCAAGATTCGGGCTACACCTTC. Its protein product is CASSQDSGYTF.

The V and J genes are TRBV4-1 and TRBJ2-2; possibly TRBD1 for D (5 bases). V lost 4 bases to trimming and J lost 1 base, with 7 bases between them. The germline gives CDR1 MGHRA, CDR2 YSYEKL. This CDR3 spans 14 amino acids. The CDR3 region has the DNA TGCGCCAGCAGCCTAGGACAGAACACCGGGGAGCTGTTTTTT. Its protein is CASSLGQNTGELFF.

In this sample, this clone turned up a few times. This sample also contains other DNA sequences that code for the same CDR3. The rearrangement joins TRBV7-9 to TRBJ2-5, with no clear D. Germline V gives CDR1 SEHNR, CDR2 FQNEAQ (reference sequence). The CDR3 totals 13 residues. The germline V and J ends were trimmed by 2 bases and 5 bases, with 9 bases remaining between them. CDR3 protein: CASSLRGRETQYF. DNA for the CDR3: TGTGCCAGCAGCTTACGCGGTCGGGAGACCCAGTACTTC.

The chain uses TRBV7-2 and TRBJ2-3; TRBD2 matches 11 bases. The germline V gene encodes CDR1 SGHTA and CDR2 FQGNSA. V dropped 3 bases and J dropped 4; count of bases not matched to a gene: 3. The CDR3 covers 15 residues. CDR3 protein: CASSLPGLAADTQYF. The CDR3 DNA sequence: TGTGCCAGCAGCTTGCCGGGACTAGCGGCAGATACGCAGTATTTT.

The chain links TRBV5-4 to TRBJ2-7, with D possibly being TRBD2 (6 bases). V dropped 4 bases and J dropped 3 bases, with 17 bases sitting between them. CDR1 and CDR2 from the germline V gene are SGHNT and YYREEE (reference sequence). The CDR3 totals 15 residues. Written as DNA, the CDR3 is TGTGCCAGCAGCCTGGGGCACGGGAGTGGCTACGAGCAGTACTTC. Amino acid sequence: CASSLGHGSGYEQYF.

The chain is built from TRBV5-1 and TRBJ2-3, with D unclear. V lost 1 base and J lost 4, with 7 bases in between. This CDR3 comprises 13 residues. The germline V gene has CDR1 SGHRS and CDR2 YFSETQ. The CDR3 nucleotides read TGCGCCAGCAGCTTGTCGGGTTCAGATACGCAGTATTTT. Translation: CASSLSGSDTQYF.

The chain couples TRBV19 to TRBJ2-7, with 8 bases lining up with TRBD2. Germline loops: CDR1 LNHDA, CDR2 SQIVND (reference sequence). J was trimmed by 6 bases and V by 4 bases; bases with no gene match: 8. The CDR3 totals 14 residues. The CDR3 protein is CASSTPAGAAEQYF. DNA for the CDR3: TGTGCCAGTAGTACCCCAGCGGGAGCTGCCGAGCAGTACTTC.

In this sample, this clone turned up once. The chain recombines TRBV13 with TRBJ2-5, with D tentatively TRBD2 (6 bases). The CDR3 extends over 14 amino acids. Trimming pared 5 bases from V and 3 bases from J, leaving 13 bases between. Germline values: CDR1 PRHDT, CDR2 FYEKMQ (reference sequence). DNA for the CDR3: TGTGCCAGCAGCCCTCAGAGGGAGGAAGAGACCCAGTACTTC. This sequence encodes CASSPQREEETQYF.

The chain uses TRBV5-6 and TRBJ2-4; a weak D match, TRBD1 (6 bases). The CDR3 has 13 amino acids. The germline V gene has CDR1 SGHDT and CDR2 YYEEEE. V lost 2 bases to trimming and J lost 3 bases, with 6 bases between them. CDR3 sequence (DNA): TGTGCCAGCAGCTTCAGGGGCAAAAACATTCAGTACTTC. It specifies CASSFRGKNIQYF. The variable domain in full, with the rest retrieved from reference TRBV5-6 and TRBJ2-4, is DAGVTQSPTHLIKTRGQQVTLRCSPKSGHDTVSWYQQALGQGPQFIFQYYEEEERQRGNFPDRFSGHQFPNYSSELNVNALLLGDSALYLCASSFRGKNIQYFGAGTRLSVL.

This chain joins TRBV28 and TRBJ2-2; perhaps TRBD1 as D (6 bases). CDR1 is MDHEN and CDR2 is SYDVKM in the germline V gene. The CDR3 runs to 16 residues. V shed 6 bases and J shed 5 bases, with 19 bases lying between them. The CDR3: CASRVTGTLITGELFF. DNA for the CDR3: TGTGCCAGCAGGGTAACCGGGACACTGATTACCGGGGAGCTGTTTTTT. The complete variable domain, with remaining parts taken from reference TRBV28 and TRBJ2-2, reads DVKVTQSSRYLVKRTGEKVFLECVQDMDHENMFWYRQDPGLGLRLIYFSYDVKMKEKGDIPEGYSVSREKKERFSLILESASTNQTSMYLCASRVTGTLITGELFFGEGSRLTVL.

CDR3 sequence: CASTKGQPSNTGELFF. The CDR3 bases are TGCGCCAGCACTAAAGGACAGCCGTCGAACACCGGGGAGCTGTTTTTT. The V gene is TRBV5-1, the J gene TRBJ2-2, with D tentatively TRBD1 (6 bases). Germline loops: CDR1 SGHRS, CDR2 YFSETQ. This CDR3 region has 16 residues. The V gene lost 6 bases and the J gene lost 0 bases, with 15 bases spanning the gap. The full variable domain, with the rest looked up from reference TRBV5-1 and TRBJ2-2, is KAGVTQTPRYLIKTRGQQVTLSCSPISGHRSVSWYQQTPGQGLQFLFEYFSETQRNKGNFPGRFSGRQFSNSRSEMNVSTLELGDSALYLCASTKGQPSNTGELFFGEGSRLTVL.

The V and J genes are TRBV29-1 and TRBJ2-3; 10 bases align to TRBD1. V gave up 5 bases and J gave up 5 bases; unmatched junction bases: 7. The CDR3 is 14 residues long. CDR1 is SQVTM, CDR2 ANQGSEA, per germline. Here the CDR3 DNA reads TGCAGCGTTCGATTCGGACAGGGGGAAGATACGCAGTATTTT. Translated, it gives CSVRFGQGEDTQYF.